The 11 T cell receptor beta chains below come from one sample, sequenced in a study of OX40 agonist ivuxolimab in advanced cancers. Repertoires were generated with immunoSEQ multiplex PCR, while TCRdb's copy carries only in-frame clones and drops some. The sample carries 55,000 to 70,000 clones, about four fifths recorded once. The sequences come from CD4+ or CD8+ T cells sorted from blood, collected in a trial of the OX40 agonist ivuxolimab. These receptors all come from an adult with an advanced solid tumor such as melanoma, head and neck, liver or kidney cancer.

The rearrangement links TRBV29-1 to TRBJ1-1; 9 positions match TRBD1. Germline V gives CDR1 SQVTM, CDR2 ANQGSEA. This CDR3 has 16 residues. V lost 7 bases, J lost 2 bases, and 14 bases stayed unmatched. This chain's CDR3 is CSGCTGGCGTNTEAFF. CDR3 nucleotides: TGCAGCGGCTGTACAGGGGGCTGCGGGACTAACACTGAAGCTTTCTTT.

V is TRBV29-1 and J is TRBJ2-2; D unresolved. V was pared by 5 bases and J by 2 bases, with 9 bases between. CDR1 is SQVTM and CDR2 is ANQGSEA in the germline V gene. The CDR3 sequence is 13 residues long. CDR3: CSVRIINTGELFF. The CDR3 DNA follows: TGCAGCGTTCGGATAATAAACACCGGGGAGCTGTTTTTT.

The chain uses TRBV28 and TRBJ2-1; D may be TRBD1 (5 bases). The CDR3 is 13 amino acids. Trimming stripped 4 bases from V and 9 bases from J, with 13 bases between. Germline V gene lookup returns CDR1 MDHEN and CDR2 SYDVKM. The CDR3 reads CASSSPQGREQFF. DNA for the CDR3: TGTGCCAGCAGTTCCCCGCAGGGTCGTGAGCAGTTCTTC.

For this clone: Within the sample, other DNA sequences also encode this same CDR3. V and J are TRBV2 and TRBJ1-1; D unclear. The CDR3 runs to 13 residues. Germline V lookup: CDR1 SNHLY, CDR2 FYNNEI. Trimming took off 2 bases at V and 2 bases at J, with 6 bases between the two ends. CDR3 residues: CASSERVNTEAFF. The CDR3 DNA sequence: TGTGCCAGCAGTGAAAGGGTTAACACTGAAGCTTTCTTT.

A single count supports this clone. The chain employs TRBV9 and TRBJ1-4; no definite D call. V lost 2 bases to trimming and J lost 3 bases, with 14 bases between them. Germline V gene lookup returns CDR1 SGDLS and CDR2 YYNGEE. The CDR3 loop spans 16 amino acids. The CDR3 sequence: CASSVRSGRPNEKLFF. The CDR3 DNA sequence: TGTGCCAGCAGCGTTCGCTCGGGCCGGCCTAATGAAAAACTGTTTTTT.

The chain carries TRBV6-6 and TRBJ2-1; 10 bases agree with TRBD2. V lost 7 bases to trimming and J lost 2 bases; unmatched junction nucleotides: 5. In germline, CDR1 is MNHNY, CDR2 SVGAGI (reference sequence). The CDR3 totals 15 residues. The CDR3 loop reads CASNSAGGTYNEQFF. Written as DNA, the CDR3 is TGTGCCAGCAATTCAGCGGGAGGGACCTACAATGAGCAGTTCTTC.

The J gene is TRBJ1-1, the V gene TRBV4-1; 9 bases map to TRBD1. Trimming at V came to 1 base and at J to 7 bases, leaving 7 bases not matched to a gene. This CDR3 has 15 amino acids. The germline V gene has CDR1 MGHRA and CDR2 YSYEKL. CDR3 sequence (DNA): TGCGCCAGCAGCCAAGCTCCGGGACAGGGCCATGAAGCTTTCTTT. Its protein is CASSQAPGQGHEAFF.

This clone was counted only a few times. The chain employs TRBV21-1 and TRBJ2-7; the table's D call, TRBD1, has no DNA check behind it. TRBV21-1 is deemed a pseudogene. This CDR3 is built from 14 residues. The CDR3 nucleotides read TGTGCCAGCAGCAAAGCGGGACACTCCTACGAGCAGTACTTC. The encoded protein is CASSKAGHSYEQYF.

This sequence joins TRBV6-5 and TRBJ2-7; D is undetermined. This CDR3 spans 15 amino acids. V dropped 1 base and J dropped 4 bases, with 14 bases sitting between them. Germline CDR1 is MNHEY and CDR2 is SVGAGI. This CDR3 reads CASSYFTKIGYEQYF. CDR3 bases: TGTGCCAGCAGTTACTTTACTAAGATAGGGTACGAGCAGTACTTC.

The chain recombines TRBV5-5 with TRBJ1-1; D unclear. V lost 1 base to trimming and J lost 0 bases, with 7 bases between them. Germline CDR1 SGHKS, CDR2 YYEKEE (reference sequence). This CDR3 is 14 amino acids long. The CDR3 DNA reads as TGTGCCAGCAGCTTGCTCGGGTTGAACACTGAAGCTTTCTTT. Its translation: CASSLLGLNTEAFF.

The chain has TRBV25-1 and TRBJ2-2; 13 nucleotides align to TRBD2. The J segment lost 2 bases and the V segment lost 4 bases, leaving 4 bases of the junction unmatched. Germline CDR1 is MGHDK and CDR2 is SYGVNS. This CDR3 has 17 residues. CDR3 sequence: CASSVLAGGPNTGELFF. The CDR3, as DNA: TGTGCCAGCAGTGTACTAGCGGGGGGGCCTAACACCGGGGAGCTGTTTTTT.